These 28 T cell receptor beta chains came from one sample sequenced in a study of T cells expressing NK-cell markers. TCRdb reworked the 5' RACE reads into one entry per CDR3 protein, no DNA. Its listing shows about 440,000 distinct CDR3 sequences. What was sequenced was blood T cells: a sorted CD56 or NKG2C T cell subset, CD4+ or CD8+ T cells, or bulk PBMC T cells (not recorded which). These receptors originate from a woman aged 18-70 years in good health.

This chain joins TRBV7-8 and TRBJ2-1; TCRdb calls TRBD2, which cannot be checked without DNA. CDR1 and CDR2 (germline): SGHVS, FQNEAQ. The CDR3 extends over 19 amino acids. The CDR3 here is CASSLPGGAYSRDTDEQFF.

V is TRBV2 and J is TRBJ2-6. The germline V gene has CDR1 SNHLY and CDR2 FYNNEI. This CDR3 has 17 residues. CDR3 amino acids: CASSAVTRSSGANVLTF. The full variable domain, completed using reference TRBV2 and TRBJ2-6, is EPEVTQTPSHQVTQMGQEVILRCVPISNHLYFYWYRQILGQKVEFLVSFYNNEISEKSEIFDDQFSVERPDGSNFTLKIRSTKLEDSAMYFCASSAVTRSSGANVLTFGAGSRLTVL.

The chain is built from TRBV9 and TRBJ2-3; there is no DNA to check the TCRdb D call of TRBD1. The CDR3 has 15 residues. Germline V gene data show CDR1 as SGDLS and CDR2 as YYNGEE. The CDR3 loop reads CASSVVAGVTDTQYF.

This chain links TRBV20-1 with TRBJ1-1; with no DNA, the TCRdb D assignment of TRBD1 cannot be verified. CDR1 and CDR2 (germline): DFQATT, SNEGSKA (reference sequence). CDR3 length: 12 amino acids. The CDR3 protein is CSLDKRGTEAFF.

This chain joins TRBV2 and TRBJ1-2; TCRdb gives TRBD1 as the D gene, but with no DNA this cannot be confirmed. Per the germline V gene, CDR1 is SNHLY and CDR2 is FYNNEI. This CDR3 region has 15 residues. CDR3 sequence reads: CASSEFPGQGYGYTF.

The J gene is TRBJ1-5, the V gene TRBV5-1. The CDR3 loop spans 15 amino acids. From germline, CDR1 is SGHRS and CDR2 YFSETQ. The CDR3: CASSLGAPDVQPQHF.

The J gene is TRBJ2-1, the V gene TRBV6-1; TCRdb proposes TRBD1, but this gene call is untestable without DNA. From germline, CDR1 is MNHNS and CDR2 SASEGT. The CDR3 totals 14 residues. The CDR3 spells CASSRENRVAEQFF.

The rearrangement links TRBV11-2 to TRBJ1-1; without DNA, the TCRdb call of TRBD1 cannot be checked. Germline CDR1 is SGHAT and CDR2 is FQNNGV. The CDR3 runs 15 residues. The CDR3 reads CASGPYGAGNTEAFF.

The CDR3 sequence: CASSAGMGSSYEQYF. This rearrangement joins TRBV7-7 to TRBJ2-7. The germline V gene has CDR1 SSHAT and CDR2 FNYEAQ (reference sequence). The CDR3 is made up of 15 amino acids.

This chain connects TRBV4-3 to TRBJ2-2; absent DNA, TCRdb's TRBD1 call cannot be checked. There are 16 residues in the CDR3. Germline V gives CDR1 LGHNA, CDR2 YSLEER. The CDR3 sequence is CASSRAPGPNTGELFF.

The V call is TRBV12-5, the J call TRBJ2-3; TCRdb selects TRBD1, and the lack of DNA leaves this call unchecked. There are 13 residues in the CDR3. Germline V gene data show CDR1 as LGHNT and CDR2 as FRNRAP. The chain's CDR3 is CASAPDSFDTQYF. Together with reference TRBV12-5 and TRBJ2-3, the CDR3 gives the full variable domain: DARVTQTPRHKVTEMGQEVTMRCQPILGHNTVFWYRQTMMQGLELLAYFRNRAPLDDSGMPKDRFSAEMPDATLATLKIQPSEPRDSAVYFCASAPDSFDTQYFGPGTRLTVL.

This rearrangement joins TRBV9 to TRBJ2-5; TCRdb calls TRBD1, which cannot be checked without DNA. Germline values: CDR1 SGDLS, CDR2 YYNGEE. The CDR3 spans 14 residues. This chain's CDR3 is CATNGGHWQETQYF. Together with reference TRBV9 and TRBJ2-5, the CDR3 gives the full variable domain: DSGVTQTPKHLITATGQRVTLRCSPRSGDLSVYWYQQSLDQGLQFLIQYYNGEERAKGNILERFSAQQFPDLHSELNLSSLELGDSALYFCATNGGHWQETQYFGPGTRLLVL.

The V and J genes are TRBV5-1 and TRBJ1-3. The CDR3 runs to 14 residues. CDR1 is SGHRS and CDR2 is YFSETQ in the germline V gene. CDR3 in amino acids: CASMVATNGNTIYF.

The chain recombines TRBV12-3 or TRBV12-4 with TRBJ1-6; lacking DNA, the TRBD1 call made by TCRdb goes unchecked. The CDR3 covers 16 residues. The CDR3 protein is CASSPNRVAGNSPLHF.

The chain has TRBV20-1 and TRBJ2-2; as DNA is missing, the TRBD2 call by TCRdb cannot be tested. CDR3 size: 14 residues. Germline loops: CDR1 DFQATT, CDR2 SNEGSKA (reference sequence). CDR3 loop: CSANKGLAGGSIIF.

The chain joins TRBV4-3 to TRBJ1-3. This CDR3 has 15 amino acids. The germline V gene encodes CDR1 LGHNA and CDR2 YSLEER. CDR3: CASSQEGSPGNTIYF.

J is TRBJ1-1 and V is TRBV15; TCRdb returns TRBD1, unconfirmable since there is no DNA. Germline lookup yields CDR1 LNHNV and CDR2 YYDKDF (reference sequence). The CDR3 consists of 14 residues. CDR3 loop: CATSRDRGTTEAFF. The full variable domain, with the rest looked up from reference TRBV15 and TRBJ1-1, is DAMVIQNPRYQVTQFGKPVTLSCSQTLNHNVMYWYQQKSSQAPKLLFHYYDKDFNNEADTPDNFQSRRPNTSFCFLDIRSPGLGDTAMYLCATSRDRGTTEAFFGQGTRLTVV.

The chain links TRBV4-3 to TRBJ2-3; absent DNA, TCRdb's TRBD2 call cannot be checked. The CDR3 loop spans 16 amino acids. Germline CDR1 is LGHNA and CDR2 is YSLEER. CDR3 region: CASSQIAGGPTDTQYF.

The chain links TRBV12-3 or TRBV12-4 to TRBJ1-4; TCRdb picks TRBD1, but there is no DNA to check that call. This CDR3 contains 14 residues. CDR3 protein: CASSLDRTNEKLFF.

This rearrangement joins TRBV29-1 to TRBJ1-5. This CDR3 comprises 14 residues. The germline V gene has CDR1 SQVTM and CDR2 ANQGSEA. The CDR3 reads CSVVTGGTNQPQHF. The full variable domain, completed using reference TRBV29-1 and TRBJ1-5, is SAVISQKPSRDICQRGTSLTIQCQVDSQVTMMFWYRQQPGQSLTLIATANQGSEATYESGFVIDKFPISRPNLTFSTLTVSNMSPEDSSIYLCSVVTGGTNQPQHFGDGTRLSIL.

The V call is TRBV27, the J call TRBJ2-1; the D call of TRBD2 rests on TCRdb alone, since no DNA is present to check it. Germline values: CDR1 MNHEY, CDR2 SMNVEV (reference sequence). The CDR3 totals 15 residues. The CDR3 reads CASSYSGGPCNEQFF.

The chain links TRBV3-1 to TRBJ2-7; TCRdb outputs TRBD2, but without DNA this stays unchecked. The germline V gene has CDR1 LGHDT and CDR2 YNNKEL (reference sequence). This CDR3 has 16 residues. The CDR3 protein is CASSRDRTSGSYEQYF.

This chain connects TRBV4-1 to TRBJ2-2; TCRdb proposes TRBD1, but this gene call is untestable without DNA. The CDR3 spans 14 residues. Germline V gene lookup returns CDR1 MGHRA and CDR2 YSYEKL. This chain's CDR3 is CASSQVGTGGELFF.

The chain joins TRBV9 to TRBJ2-7. The CDR3 length is 12 residues. CDR1 and CDR2 (germline): SGDLS, YYNGEE. CDR3 amino acids: CASSVEESEQYF.

The chain joins TRBV9 to TRBJ2-2; TCRdb indicates TRBD1, and absent DNA this call remains unverified. The germline CDR1 and CDR2 sequences are SGDLS and YYNGEE. This CDR3 spans 15 amino acids. The CDR3 spells CASSQRPEGSGELFF.

The chain combines TRBV20-1 with TRBJ2-1; TCRdb proposes TRBD2, but this gene call is untestable without DNA. Germline CDR1 DFQATT, CDR2 SNEGSKA (reference sequence). This CDR3 contains 15 residues. Here the CDR3 reads CSARGRLAAPSEQFF.

The chain recombines TRBV2 with TRBJ2-5; TCRdb's assignment of TRBD1 cannot be checked, as there is no DNA. CDR1 and CDR2 from the germline V gene are SNHLY and FYNNEI. The CDR3 runs 14 residues. The CDR3 region is CASSGGREWETQYF.

The V gene is TRBV12-3 or TRBV12-4, the J gene TRBJ2-7; TCRdb gives TRBD2 as the D gene, but with no DNA this cannot be confirmed. This CDR3 has 13 amino acids. CDR3 amino acids: CASRTSGGDEQYF.